A single sample gave rise to the 16 T cell receptor beta chains below, sequenced in a study of neoadjuvant anti-PD-1 for oral cavity cancer. Some clones are missing from TCRdb's copy, which holds only in-frame ones; the method was immunoSEQ multiplex PCR. The table includes about 14,000 clones, roughly 65% detected once. Here the sequenced sample was PBMCs, taken before nivolumab (anti-PD-1) treatment. The receptors derive from a person between 35 and 79 years old with oral cavity squamous cell carcinoma.

This clone is a singleton in its sample. The gene calls are TRBV9 and TRBJ1-3; D remains unclear. V lost 1 base, J lost 11 bases, and 10 bases lay in between. In germline, CDR1 is SGDLS, CDR2 YYNGEE. The CDR3 has 12 residues. The CDR3 DNA follows: TGTGCCAGCAGCGTAAACGAGGAATCCATATATTTT. This sequence encodes CASSVNEESIYF.

The chain uses TRBV10-2 and TRBJ1-2, with D unresolved. The germline V gene has CDR1 WSHSY and CDR2 SAAADI. V dropped 3 bases and J dropped 3 bases, with 8 bases sitting between them. The CDR3 is 13 residues long. CDR3 bases: TGCGCCAGCAGTGACGGACGGGACTATGGCTACACCTTC. Translated: CASSDGRDYGYTF.

The rearrangement joins TRBV6-1 to TRBJ1-2; D remains unclear. Germline values: CDR1 MNHNS, CDR2 SASEGT. The CDR3 consists of 14 residues. V gave up 1 base and J gave up 4 bases, with 10 bases separating them. The CDR3 spells CASSEVRPPYGYTF. In nucleotides, the CDR3 is TGTGCCAGCAGTGAAGTCCGGCCCCCCTATGGCTACACCTTC.

This sequence joins TRBV5-6 and TRBJ1-6, with D perhaps matching TRBD1 (5 bases). In germline, CDR1 is SGHDT, CDR2 YYEEEE. CDR3 size: 16 residues. Deletions cut 4 bases from V and 4 bases from J, with 15 bases between. CDR3 nucleotide sequence: TGTGCCAGCAGCGGTGTGGGGCGGCGATATAATTCACCCCTCCACTTT. Encoded protein: CASSGVGRRYNSPLHF.

This rearrangement joins TRBV27 to TRBJ1-2; no clear D gene. The CDR3 is 16 residues long. Germline CDR1 MNHEY, CDR2 SMNVEV (reference sequence). V dropped 1 base and J dropped 2 bases, with 14 bases sitting between them. The CDR3 here is CASSLLEGGLNYGYTF. The CDR3 coding sequence is TGTGCCAGCAGTTTATTGGAGGGAGGGTTGAACTATGGCTACACCTTC.

This clone was observed a few times. This sequence joins TRBV7-3 and TRBJ1-2; TRBD1 matches at 7 bases. The CDR3 is made up of 15 amino acids. Losses at the gene ends were 3 bases for V and 5 bases for J; bases not matched to a gene: 9. Germline CDR1 SGHTA, CDR2 FQGTGA. CDR3 in DNA: TGTGCCAGCAGCTTCGATAACAGGGGACAGTATGGCTACACCTTC. It specifies CASSFDNRGQYGYTF.

The rearrangement uses TRBV5-1 and TRBJ1-1; maybe TRBD1 (6 bases). The V end lost 4 bases, the J end lost 0 bases, and 10 bases lay between the germline ends. Looked up from germline, CDR1 is SGHRS and CDR2 is YFSETQ. The CDR3 runs to 14 residues. CDR3 bases: TGCGCCAGCAGCCCCGGGACACTGAACACTGAAGCTTTCTTT. Its translation: CASSPGTLNTEAFF.

V is TRBV5-1 and J is TRBJ2-3; 8 bases map to TRBD2. Trimming took 4 bases from V and 5 from J; bases not matched to a gene: 9. Germline V gives CDR1 SGHRS, CDR2 YFSETQ. This CDR3 spans 15 amino acids. Here the CDR3 DNA reads TGCGCCAGCAGCCGCTACGGGGGGGCCGAAGATACGCAGTATTTT. Translation: CASSRYGGAEDTQYF.

The chain's CDR3 is CASQGQGTDGYTF. The CDR3 bases are TGCGCCAGTCAGGGGCAGGGGACCGATGGCTACACCTTC. J is TRBJ1-2 and V is TRBV5-1; perhaps TRBD1 as D (6 bases). Trimming shortened V by 8 bases and J by 6 bases, and 17 bases separated the two germline ends. In germline, CDR1 is SGHRS, CDR2 YFSETQ. The CDR3 runs 13 residues. The full variable domain, completed using reference TRBV5-1 and TRBJ1-2, is KAGVTQTPRYLIKTRGQQVTLSCSPISGHRSVSWYQQTPGQGLQFLFEYFSETQRNKGNFPGRFSGRQFSNSRSEMNVSTLELGDSALYLCASQGQGTDGYTFGSGTRLTVV.

The CDR3 is CASSKGAEADTQYF. DNA of the CDR3: TGTGCCAGCAGTAAAGGGGCTGAAGCAGATACGCAGTATTTT. The chain employs TRBV6-6 and TRBJ2-3, with TRBD1 as a possible D gene (5 bases). Germline V gives CDR1 MNHNY, CDR2 SVGAGI (reference sequence). This CDR3 spans 14 amino acids. V was pared by 5 bases and J by 4 bases, with 13 bases between.

CDR3 protein: CASSSPGSVTQYF. As DNA, the CDR3 is TGTGCCAGCAGTTCACCGGGGTCGGTGACCCAGTACTTC. This rearrangement joins TRBV6-6 to TRBJ2-5, with D possibly matching TRBD2 (5 bases). The CDR3 sequence is 13 residues long. V lost 4 bases and J lost 7, with 13 bases in between. The germline gives CDR1 MNHNY, CDR2 SVGAGI (reference sequence).

V usage is TRBV7-8 and J usage is TRBJ2-1; D gene uncertain. The CDR3 is made up of 13 amino acids. The V and J ends lost 5 bases and 4 bases respectively, with 9 bases between them. Germline assignment: CDR1 SGHVS and CDR2 FQNEAQ. The CDR3 DNA reads as TGTGCCAGCAGCAACGCTAGATACAATGAGCAGTTCTTC. Its protein is CASSNARYNEQFF.

This clone was seen a few times. The chain couples TRBV10-2 to TRBJ1-2; D is uncertain. Germline V gene sequence: CDR1 WSHSY, CDR2 SAAADI. V gave up 7 bases and J gave up 4 bases, with 16 bases separating them. CDR3 length: 14 amino acids. The CDR3 here is CASTNSGGFYGYTF. CDR3 DNA sequence: TGCGCCAGCACCAACAGCGGCGGGTTCTATGGCTACACCTTC.

The rearrangement uses TRBV5-4 and TRBJ2-7; D might be TRBD2 (7 bases). Germline V gene lookup returns CDR1 SGHNT and CDR2 YYREEE (reference sequence). The CDR3 is 14 residues long. Trimming took 0 bases from V and 2 from J, leaving 9 bases between them. The CDR3 DNA is TGTGCCAGCAGCTTGGAGGGGGGGACCTACGAGCAGTACTTC. Residues: CASSLEGGTYEQYF.

The chain combines TRBV28 with TRBJ1-2; unclear D gene. From germline, CDR1 is MDHEN and CDR2 SYDVKM. This CDR3 contains 14 residues. Trimming took 6 bases from V and 5 from J, leaving 16 bases between them. In DNA, the CDR3 is TGTGCCAGCAGCCCACCCGGGGTATCATATGGCTACACCTTC. Protein product: CASSPPGVSYGYTF.

The chain has TRBV15 and TRBJ1-2, with 7 bases fitting TRBD1. The CDR3 spans 14 residues. CDR1 is LNHNV, CDR2 YYDKDF, per germline (reference sequence). The V gene end was trimmed by 8 bases and the J gene end by 2 bases; junction bases not matched to a gene: 8. The CDR3: CATAPGTVNYGYTF. The CDR3 bases are TGTGCCACCGCTCCCGGGACAGTGAACTATGGCTACACCTTC.